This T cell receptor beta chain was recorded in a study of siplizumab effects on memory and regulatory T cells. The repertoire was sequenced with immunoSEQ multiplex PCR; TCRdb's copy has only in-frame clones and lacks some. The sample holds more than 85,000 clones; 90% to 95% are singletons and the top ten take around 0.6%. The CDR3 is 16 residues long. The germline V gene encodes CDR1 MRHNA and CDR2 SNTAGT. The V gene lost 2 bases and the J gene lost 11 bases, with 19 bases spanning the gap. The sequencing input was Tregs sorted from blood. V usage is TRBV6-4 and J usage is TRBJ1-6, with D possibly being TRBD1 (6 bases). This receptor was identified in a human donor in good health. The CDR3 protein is CASSDPTFDRQAPLHF. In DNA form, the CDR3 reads TGTGCCAGCAGTGACCCGACCTTCGACAGGCAGGCACCCCTCCACTTT.